This T cell receptor (beta chain) was captured by sequencing in a study of cytomegalovirus exposure and HLA in healthy donors. Germline CDR1 reads MRHNA; CDR2 reads SNTAGT. The CDR3 has 13 amino acids. V lost 7 bases, J lost 4 bases, and 2 bases stayed unmatched. Comment on this clone: The antigen is not known.

Whole-study results and caveats: As confirmed in vitro, three CMV-associated chains were specific for CMV antigens.

The PCR ran on 60 Vbeta and 13 Jbeta primers. TCRdb's table, derived via immunoSEQ multiplex PCR, lists solely in-frame clones and lacks some. Of fewer than 200,000 clones listed, approximately 80% are singletons. V gene TRBV6-4 combines with J gene TRBJ1-5; the match to TRBD1 covers 9 bases. This clonotype was sampled from a female donor in good health and CMV-seronegative. Sequenced input: PBMCs. For the CDR3, the DNA is TGTGCCAGCATCGGGACAGGGAATCAGCCCCAGCATTTT. It yields the protein CASIGTGNQPQHF.